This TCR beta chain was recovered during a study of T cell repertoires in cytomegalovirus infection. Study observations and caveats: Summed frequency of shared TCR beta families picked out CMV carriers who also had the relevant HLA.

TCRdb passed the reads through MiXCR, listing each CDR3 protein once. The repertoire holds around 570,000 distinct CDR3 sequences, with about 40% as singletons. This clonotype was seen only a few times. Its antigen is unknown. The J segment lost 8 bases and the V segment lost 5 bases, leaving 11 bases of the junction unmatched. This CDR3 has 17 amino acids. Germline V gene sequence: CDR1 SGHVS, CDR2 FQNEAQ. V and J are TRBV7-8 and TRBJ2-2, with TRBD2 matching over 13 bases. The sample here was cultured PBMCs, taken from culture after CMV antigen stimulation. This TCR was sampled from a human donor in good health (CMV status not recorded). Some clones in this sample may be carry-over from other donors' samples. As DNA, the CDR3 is TGTGCCAGCAGCAAAACGGGACTAGCGGGATTACAAGGGGAGCTGTTTTTT. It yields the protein CASSKTGLAGLQGELFF.